This section outlines one T cell receptor beta chain sequence together with its context. These data are taken from a study of blood T cell repertoires in COVID-19. Germline V gives CDR1 SGHVS, CDR2 FQNEAQ. Deletions cut 2 bases from V and 9 bases from J, with 11 bases between. The CDR3 runs to 13 residues. Seattle researchers signed up patients amid active infection and tracked them longitudinally. Study processing details: It was from reference gene primer amplification that nucleated cell counts were estimated. The data were produced by immunoSEQ multiplex PCR, yet TCRdb's version contains in-frame clones alone and is incomplete. That table is the source of V, J and clone size, and D and trimming were worked out from the DNA. The sample records some 58,000 clones, 75% to 85% being singletons.

This clonotype was sampled from a man in his forties or fifties with COVID-19, enrolled during active disease. Sequencing input: peripheral blood. The V and J genes are TRBV7-8 and TRBJ1-5; D perhaps matches TRBD1 (5 bases). CDR3 protein: CASSLSRVAPQHF. DNA for the CDR3: TGTGCCAGCAGCTTATCCAGGGTGGCGCCCCAGCATTTT. Supplemented by reference TRBV7-8 and TRBJ1-5, the full variable domain reads GAGVSQSPRYKVAKRGQDVALRCDPISGHVSLFWYQQALGQGPEFLTYFQNEAQLDKSGLPSDRFFAERPEGSVSTLKIQRTQQEDSAVYLCASSLSRVAPQHFGDGTRLSIL.